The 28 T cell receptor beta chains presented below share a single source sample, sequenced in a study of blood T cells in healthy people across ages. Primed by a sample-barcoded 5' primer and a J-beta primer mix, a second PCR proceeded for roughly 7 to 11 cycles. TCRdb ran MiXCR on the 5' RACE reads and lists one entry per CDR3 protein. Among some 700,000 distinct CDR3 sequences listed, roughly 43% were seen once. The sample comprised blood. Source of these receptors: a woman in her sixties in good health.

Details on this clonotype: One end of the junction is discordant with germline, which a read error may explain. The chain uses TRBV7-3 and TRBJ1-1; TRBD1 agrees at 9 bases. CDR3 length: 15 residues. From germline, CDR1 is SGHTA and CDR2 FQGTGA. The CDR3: CAGSLTGGRDTEAFF. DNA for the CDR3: TGTGCCGGCAGCCTAACAGGGGGCAGGGACACTGAAGCTTTCTTT.

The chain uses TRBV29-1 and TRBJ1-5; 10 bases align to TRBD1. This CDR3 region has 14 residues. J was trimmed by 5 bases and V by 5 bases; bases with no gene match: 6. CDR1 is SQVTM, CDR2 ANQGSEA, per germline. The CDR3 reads CSVRDRGSHQPQHF. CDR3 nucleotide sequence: TGCAGCGTTAGGGACAGGGGAAGTCATCAGCCCCAGCATTTT.

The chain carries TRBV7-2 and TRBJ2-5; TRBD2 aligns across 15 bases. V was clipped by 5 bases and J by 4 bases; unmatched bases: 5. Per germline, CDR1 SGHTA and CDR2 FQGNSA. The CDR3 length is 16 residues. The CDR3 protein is CASSAGLAGGRETQYF. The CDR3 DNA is TGTGCCAGCAGCGCGGGACTAGCGGGAGGCCGAGAGACCCAGTACTTC.

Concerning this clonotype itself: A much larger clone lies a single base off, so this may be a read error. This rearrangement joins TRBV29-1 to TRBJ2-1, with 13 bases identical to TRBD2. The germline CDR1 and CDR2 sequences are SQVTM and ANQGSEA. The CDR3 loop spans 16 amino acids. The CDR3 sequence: CSVPTSGRTTYKEQFF. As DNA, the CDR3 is TGCAGCGTCCCGACTAGCGGGAGGACTACCTACAAGGAGCAGTTCTTC.

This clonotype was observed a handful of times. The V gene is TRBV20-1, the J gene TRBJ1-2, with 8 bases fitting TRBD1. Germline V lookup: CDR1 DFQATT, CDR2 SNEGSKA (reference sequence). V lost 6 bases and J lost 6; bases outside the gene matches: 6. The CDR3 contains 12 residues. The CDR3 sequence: CSAPDREDGYTF. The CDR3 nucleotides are TGCAGTGCGCCGGACAGGGAGGATGGCTACACCTTC.

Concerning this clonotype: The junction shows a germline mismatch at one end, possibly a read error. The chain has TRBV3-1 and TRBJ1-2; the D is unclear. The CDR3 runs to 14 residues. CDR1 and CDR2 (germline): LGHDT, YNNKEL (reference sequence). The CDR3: CTSSQDVRAGGYTF. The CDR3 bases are TGTACCAGCAGCCAAGATGTGAGGGCGGGGGGCTACACCTTC.

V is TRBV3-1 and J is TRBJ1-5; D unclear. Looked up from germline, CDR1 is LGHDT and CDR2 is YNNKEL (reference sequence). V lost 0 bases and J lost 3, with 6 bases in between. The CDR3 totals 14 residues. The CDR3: CASSQDSNNQPQHF. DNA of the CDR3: TGTGCCAGCAGCCAAGACAGCAACAATCAGCCCCAGCATTTT.

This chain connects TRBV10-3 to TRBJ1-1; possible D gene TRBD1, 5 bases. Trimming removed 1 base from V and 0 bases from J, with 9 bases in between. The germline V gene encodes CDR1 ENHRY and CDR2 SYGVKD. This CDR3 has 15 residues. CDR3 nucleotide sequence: TGTGCCATCAGTGAGTTGGGACCGATGAACACTGAAGCTTTCTTT. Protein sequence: CAISELGPMNTEAFF.

The CDR3 nucleotides are TGTGCCAGCAGCTTGATAGTCGGAGAGACCCAGTACTTC. Its translation is CASSLIVGETQYF. This chain connects TRBV7-2 to TRBJ2-5; unclear D gene. The CDR3 is 13 residues long. Germline CDR1 and CDR2: SGHTA and FQGNSA. V shed 3 bases and J shed 4 bases, with 9 bases lying between them.

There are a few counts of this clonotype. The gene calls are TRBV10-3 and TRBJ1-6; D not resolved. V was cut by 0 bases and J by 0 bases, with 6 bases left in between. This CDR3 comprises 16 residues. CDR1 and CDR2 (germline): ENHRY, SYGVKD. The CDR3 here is CAISESGSSYNSPLHF. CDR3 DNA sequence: TGTGCCATCAGTGAGTCGGGGAGCTCCTATAATTCACCCCTCCACTTT.

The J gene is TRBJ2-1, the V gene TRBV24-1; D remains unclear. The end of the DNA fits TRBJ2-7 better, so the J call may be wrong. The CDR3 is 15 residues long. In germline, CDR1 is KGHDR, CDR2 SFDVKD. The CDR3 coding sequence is TGTGCCACCAGTGAAGCGAAGGGATCCTACAATGAGCAGTACTTC. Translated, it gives CATSEAKGSYNEQYF.

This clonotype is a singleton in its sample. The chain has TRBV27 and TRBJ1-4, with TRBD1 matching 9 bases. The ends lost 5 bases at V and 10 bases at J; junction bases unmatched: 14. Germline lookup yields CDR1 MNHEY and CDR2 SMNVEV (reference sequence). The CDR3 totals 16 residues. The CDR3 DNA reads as TGTGCCAGCAGTCCCGGGACAGGGTTTACGATCGCAAAACTGTTTTTT. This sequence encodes CASSPGTGFTIAKLFF.

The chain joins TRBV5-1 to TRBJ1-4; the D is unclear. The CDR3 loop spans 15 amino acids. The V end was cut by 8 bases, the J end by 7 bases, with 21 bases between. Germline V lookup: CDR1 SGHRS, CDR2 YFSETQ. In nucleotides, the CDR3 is TGCGCCAGTAGCCCGTATCGGGGAAATGGTGAAAAACTGTTTTTT. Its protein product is CASSPYRGNGEKLFF.

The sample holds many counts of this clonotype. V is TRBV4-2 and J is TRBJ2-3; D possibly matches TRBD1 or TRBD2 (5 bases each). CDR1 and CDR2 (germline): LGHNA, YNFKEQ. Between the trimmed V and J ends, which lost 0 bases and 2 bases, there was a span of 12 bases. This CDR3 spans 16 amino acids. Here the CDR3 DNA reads TGTGCCAGCAGCCAAGAATTAGTGGGGACCACAGATACGCAGTATTTT. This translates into CASSQELVGTTDTQYF.

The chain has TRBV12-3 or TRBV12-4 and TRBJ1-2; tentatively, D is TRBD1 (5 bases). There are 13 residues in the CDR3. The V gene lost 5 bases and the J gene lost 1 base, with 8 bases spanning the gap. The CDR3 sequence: CASSVTDNYGYTF. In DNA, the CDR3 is TGTGCCAGCAGTGTGACAGATAACTATGGCTACACCTTC.

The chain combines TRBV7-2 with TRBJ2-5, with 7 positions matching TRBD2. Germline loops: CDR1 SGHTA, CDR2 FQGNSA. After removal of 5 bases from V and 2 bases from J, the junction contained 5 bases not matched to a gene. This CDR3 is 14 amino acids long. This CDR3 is CASSRPGGQETQYF. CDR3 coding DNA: TGTGCCAGCAGCCGCCCGGGGGGTCAAGAGACCCAGTACTTC.

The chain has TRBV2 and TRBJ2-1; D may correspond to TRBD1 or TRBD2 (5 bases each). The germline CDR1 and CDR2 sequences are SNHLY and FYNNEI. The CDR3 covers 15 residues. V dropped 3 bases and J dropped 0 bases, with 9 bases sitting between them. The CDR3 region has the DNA TGTGCCAGCAGTGAGGGGACGGTCTCCTACAATGAGCAGTTCTTC. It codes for CASSEGTVSYNEQFF.

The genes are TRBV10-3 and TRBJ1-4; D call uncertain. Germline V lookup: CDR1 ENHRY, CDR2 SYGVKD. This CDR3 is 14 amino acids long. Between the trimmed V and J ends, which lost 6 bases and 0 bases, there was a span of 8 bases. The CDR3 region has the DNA TGTGCCATCAGGGGGATAGCAACTAATGAAAAACTGTTTTTT. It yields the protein CAIRGIATNEKLFF.

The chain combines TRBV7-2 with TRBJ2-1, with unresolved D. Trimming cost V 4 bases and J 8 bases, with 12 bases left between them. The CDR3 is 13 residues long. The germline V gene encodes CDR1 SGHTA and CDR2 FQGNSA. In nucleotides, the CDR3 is TGTGCCAGCAGCTACCTGAGCGATTATGAGCAGTTCTTC. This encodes CASSYLSDYEQFF.

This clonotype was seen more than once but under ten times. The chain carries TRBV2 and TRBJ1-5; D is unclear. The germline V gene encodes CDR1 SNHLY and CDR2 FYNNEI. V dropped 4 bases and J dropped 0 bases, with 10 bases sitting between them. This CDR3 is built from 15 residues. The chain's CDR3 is CASSGFTASNQPQHF. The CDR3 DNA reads TGTGCCAGCAGTGGTTTCACAGCTAGCAATCAGCCCCAGCATTTT.

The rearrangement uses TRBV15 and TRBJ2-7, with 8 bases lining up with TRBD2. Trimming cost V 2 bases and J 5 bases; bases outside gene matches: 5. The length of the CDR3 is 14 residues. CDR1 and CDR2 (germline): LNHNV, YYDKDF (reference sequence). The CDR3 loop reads CATSRISGMDEQYF. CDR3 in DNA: TGTGCCACCAGCAGAATTAGCGGGATGGACGAGCAGTACTTC.

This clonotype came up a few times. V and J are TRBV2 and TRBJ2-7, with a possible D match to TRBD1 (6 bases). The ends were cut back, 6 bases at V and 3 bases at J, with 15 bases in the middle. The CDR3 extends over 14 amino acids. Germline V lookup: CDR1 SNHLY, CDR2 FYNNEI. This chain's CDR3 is CASRTRTAFYEQYF. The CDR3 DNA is TGTGCCAGCAGAACCAGGACAGCATTCTACGAGCAGTACTTC.

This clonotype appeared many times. In nucleotides, the CDR3 is TGTGCCAGCAGTGGGGGACTAGTCCCCGACAATGAGCAGTTCTTC. This translates into CASSGGLVPDNEQFF. V gene TRBV6-6 combines with J gene TRBJ2-1; 8 positions match TRBD2. The CDR3 loop spans 15 amino acids. The V segment lost 5 bases and the J segment 5 bases; nucleotides outside the gene matches: 8. Germline CDR1 and CDR2: MNHNY and SVGAGI (reference sequence).

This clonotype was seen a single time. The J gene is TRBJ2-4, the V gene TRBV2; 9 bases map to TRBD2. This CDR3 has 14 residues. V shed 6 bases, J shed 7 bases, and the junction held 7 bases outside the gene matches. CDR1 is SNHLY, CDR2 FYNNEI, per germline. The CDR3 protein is CASRERAGGNIQYF. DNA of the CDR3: TGTGCCAGCAGGGAGCGTGCGGGAGGGAACATTCAGTACTTC.

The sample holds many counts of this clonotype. CDR3 bases: TGTGCCAGCAGACCCCAGGGCGACTATGGCTACACCTTC. Residues: CASRPQGDYGYTF. The rearrangement uses TRBV12-3 or TRBV12-4 and TRBJ1-2; possibly TRBD1 for D (5 bases). The CDR3 has 13 residues. The V end lost 6 bases, the J end lost 3 bases, and 11 bases lay between the germline ends.

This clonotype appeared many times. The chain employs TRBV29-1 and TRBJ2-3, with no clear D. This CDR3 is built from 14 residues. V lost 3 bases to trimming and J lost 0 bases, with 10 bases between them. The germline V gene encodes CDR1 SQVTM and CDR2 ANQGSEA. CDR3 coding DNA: TGCAGCGTTGAGTGGGCGGAAAGCACAGATACGCAGTATTTT. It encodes CSVEWAESTDTQYF.

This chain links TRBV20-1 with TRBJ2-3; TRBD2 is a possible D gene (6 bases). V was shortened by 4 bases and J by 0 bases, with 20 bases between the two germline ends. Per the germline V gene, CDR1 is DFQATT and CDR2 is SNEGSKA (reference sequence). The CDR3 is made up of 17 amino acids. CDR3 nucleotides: TGCAGTGCTATTAATCCCTGGGGCGGGGCCAGCACAGATACGCAGTATTTT. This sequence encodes CSAINPWGGASTDTQYF.

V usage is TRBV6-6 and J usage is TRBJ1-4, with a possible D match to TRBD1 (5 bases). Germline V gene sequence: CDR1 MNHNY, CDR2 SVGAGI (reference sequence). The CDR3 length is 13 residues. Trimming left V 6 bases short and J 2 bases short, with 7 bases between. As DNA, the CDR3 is TGTGCCAGCAGAGAGGGGACTAATGAAAAACTGTTTTTT. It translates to CASREGTNEKLFF.